One sample yielded the 10 T cell receptor beta chains listed below, sequenced in a study of metastatic and nonmetastatic thyroid tumors. TCRdb re-called the PCR reads via MiXCR. The table shows some 21,000 clones, with about 20% occurring only once. Nobody among the patients had been given any treatment before thyroid surgery. The source material was blood. The receptors derive from a female donor with papillary thyroid cancer or a benign thyroid nodule (not recorded which). Some clones in this sample may be carry-over from other donors' samples.

At least ten counts were recorded for this clone. V gene TRBV6-2 or TRBV6-3 combines with J gene TRBJ2-5; 9 nucleotides agree with TRBD2. The CDR3 is made up of 13 amino acids. Germline lookup yields CDR1 MNHEY and CDR2 SVGEGT. V lost 8 bases and J lost 3; bases outside the gene matches: 4. The CDR3 DNA reads TGTGCCAGCCGCGCGGGAGGGGAAGAGACCCAGTACTTC. It encodes CASRAGGEETQYF.

This chain links TRBV30 with TRBJ2-7, with 7 positions matching TRBD2. The CDR3 runs 13 residues. Germline values: CDR1 GTSNPN, CDR2 SVGIG (reference sequence). Germline trimming cut 4 bases from V and 6 bases from J; bases unmatched to any gene: 9. The CDR3 loop reads CAWIPRGRGEQYF. DNA of the CDR3: TGTGCCTGGATACCACGCGGGAGAGGCGAGCAGTACTTC.

In regard to this clone: One junction end does not reproduce the germline sequence, and a read error may be involved. This chain connects TRBV12-3 or TRBV12-4 to TRBJ2-3; no firm D call. The CDR3 sequence is 19 residues long. The CDR3 sequence: CANSLISAWVRPRTDTQYF. In DNA form, the CDR3 reads TGTGCCAACAGTTTAATCAGTGCTTGGGTGAGGCCCCGCACAGATACGCAGTATTTT.

The table lists this clone with many counts. The chain has TRBV28 and TRBJ2-1, with D possibly being TRBD1 or TRBD2 (6 bases each). Trimming pared 2 bases from V and 4 bases from J, leaving 18 bases between. Per germline, CDR1 MDHEN and CDR2 SYDVKM. The length of the CDR3 is 17 residues. The CDR3 loop is CASSLRGRLGSYNEQFF. The CDR3 coding sequence is TGTGCCAGCAGTTTAAGGGGGAGACTAGGATCATACAATGAGCAGTTCTTC.

The rearrangement links TRBV6-4 to TRBJ2-1; no clear D. The CDR3 has 12 amino acids. V lost 5 bases, J lost 13 bases, and 15 bases lay in between. Germline V gene sequence: CDR1 MRHNA, CDR2 SNTAGT. The CDR3 sequence is CASSIGEVAQFF. CDR3 in DNA: TGTGCCAGCAGTATCGGCGAGGTCGCTCAGTTCTTC.

In its sample, this clone ranks as medium-sized (0.01 to 0.1%). The chain joins TRBV5-1 to TRBJ1-6; 7 nucleotides agree with TRBD1. The junction had 14 bases not matched to a gene; V was cut back by 1 base and J by 13 bases. Per the germline V gene, CDR1 is SGHRS and CDR2 is YFSETQ. This CDR3 is built from 16 residues. DNA for the CDR3: TGCGCCAGCAGCTTGAACCCCGGGACAGTCAAGAGTCCCCTCCACTTT. This gives the protein CASSLNPGTVKSPLHF. The full variable domain, its missing parts supplied by reference TRBV5-1 and TRBJ1-6, is KAGVTQTPRYLIKTRGQQVTLSCSPISGHRSVSWYQQTPGQGLQFLFEYFSETQRNKGNFPGRFSGRQFSNSRSEMNVSTLELGDSALYLCASSLNPGTVKSPLHFGNGTRLTVT.

This clone was picked up a small number of times. Distinct nucleotide sequences in the sample also encode this CDR3. The chain carries TRBV19 and TRBJ1-5; D is possibly TRBD1 (5 bases). The V gene lost 7 bases and the J gene lost 7 bases, with 20 bases spanning the gap. Per germline, CDR1 LNHDA and CDR2 SQIVND (reference sequence). The CDR3 length is 15 residues. CDR3 nucleotide sequence: TGTGCCAGTATAATGACGGGGGGAGACCTACAGCCCCAGCATTTT. This encodes CASIMTGGDLQPQHF.

This clone was counted at least ten times. The chain is built from TRBV4-2 and TRBJ2-1, with 7 bases that match TRBD2. This CDR3 has 16 amino acids. CDR1 and CDR2 from the germline V gene are LGHNA and YNFKEQ. Trimming at V came to 4 bases and at J to 7 bases, leaving 13 bases not matched to a gene. CDR3 amino acids: CASSPPGGSMSNEQFF. CDR3 DNA: TGTGCCAGCAGCCCGCCAGGCGGGAGTATGTCGAATGAGCAGTTCTTC.

The genes are TRBV11-2 and TRBJ2-1, with 10 bases that match TRBD1. The CDR3 consists of 16 residues. V shed 4 bases and J 7 bases; nucleotides not matched to a gene: 10. The germline V gene has CDR1 SGHAT and CDR2 FQNNGV. Here the CDR3 reads CASSSPGTGVTNEQFF. CDR3 nucleotides: TGTGCCAGCAGCTCGCCCGGGACAGGGGTAACGAATGAGCAGTTCTTC. The full variable domain, in which reference TRBV11-2 and TRBJ2-1 provide the parts outside the CDR3, is EAGVAQSPRYKIIEKRQSVAFWCNPISGHATLYWYQQILGQGPKLLIQFQNNGVVDDSQLPKDRFSAERLKGVDSTLKIQPAKLEDSAVYLCASSSPGTGVTNEQFFGPGTRLTVL.

This clone was picked up many times. The genes are TRBV24-1 and TRBJ1-2; 9 bases map to TRBD1. Germline lookup yields CDR1 KGHDR and CDR2 SFDVKD. The CDR3 covers 14 residues. V lost 6 bases and J lost 6; bases outside the gene matches: 7. DNA for the CDR3: TGTGCCACCAGTACGCCACAGGGGGCTGATGGCTACACCTTC. Encoded protein: CATSTPQGADGYTF.